This paragraph reports one TCR beta chain. One end of the junction is discordant with germline, which a read error may explain. The sample belongs to a study of blood T cells in healthy people across ages. The CDR3 has 16 residues. Germline-derived CDR1 and CDR2 are DFQATT and SNEGSKA (reference sequence). A second PCR of 7 to 11 cycles used a sample-barcoded 5' primer and a J-beta primer mix. A single record per CDR3 protein comes from TCRdb applying MiXCR to the 5' RACE reads. The sample carries around 1.5 million distinct CDR3 sequences, 42% recorded once. Sequencing used blood. The clonotype originates from a young woman in good health. The V call is TRBV20-1, the J call TRBJ2-7; 10 nucleotides match TRBD1. CDR3 sequence (DNA): TGCGGTGCTGGCAGGGGAGGGACAGGGGCGCAATACGAGCAGTACTTC. Translation: CGAGRGGTGAQYEQYF.